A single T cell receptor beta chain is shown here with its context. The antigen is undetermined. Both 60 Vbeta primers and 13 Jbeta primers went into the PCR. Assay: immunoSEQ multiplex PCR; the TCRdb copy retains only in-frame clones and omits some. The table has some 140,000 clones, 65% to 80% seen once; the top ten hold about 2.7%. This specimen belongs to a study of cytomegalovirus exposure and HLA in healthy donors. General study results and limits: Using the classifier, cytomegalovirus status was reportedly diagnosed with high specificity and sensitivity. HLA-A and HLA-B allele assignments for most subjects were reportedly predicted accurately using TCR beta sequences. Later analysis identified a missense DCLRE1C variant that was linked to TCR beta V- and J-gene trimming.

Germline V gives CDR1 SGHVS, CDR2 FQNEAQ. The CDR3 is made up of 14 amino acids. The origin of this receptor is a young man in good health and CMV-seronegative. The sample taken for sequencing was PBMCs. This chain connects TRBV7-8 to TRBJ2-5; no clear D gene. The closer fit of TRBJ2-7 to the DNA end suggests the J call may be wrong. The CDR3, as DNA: TGTGCCAGCAGCCCGATCGGAAAATACTACGAGCAGTACTTC. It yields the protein CASSPIGKYYEQYF.